Below are 30 T cell receptor beta chains sequenced from a single sample in a study of cytomegalovirus exposure and HLA in healthy donors. The PCR used 60 Vbeta and 13 Jbeta primers. The table came from immunoSEQ multiplex PCR; TCRdb's copy has only in-frame clones and leaves some out. The table shows 150,000 to 200,000 clones, with 70% to 75% occurring only once. The specimen was PBMCs. The receptors originated from a man in his late teens or twenties in good health and CMV-seropositive.

V and J are TRBV28 and TRBJ2-1; no definite D call. Trimming removed 3 bases at V and 8 bases at J, with 8 bases between. This CDR3 comprises 12 residues. The germline CDR1 and CDR2 sequences are MDHEN and SYDVKM. This chain's CDR3 is CASSLEIDEQFF. The CDR3 DNA reads TGTGCCAGCAGTTTGGAGATCGATGAGCAGTTCTTC.

V is TRBV6-1 and J is TRBJ2-7, with 8 bases matching TRBD2. Per the germline V gene, CDR1 is MNHNS and CDR2 is SASEGT. J was trimmed by 2 bases and V by 5 bases; bases with no gene match: 5. The CDR3 covers 14 residues. In nucleotides, the CDR3 is TGTGCCAGCAGTTATGGGACTAGGGCCTACGAGCAGTACGTC. This gives the protein CASSYGTRAYEQYV.

The V gene is TRBV19, the J gene TRBJ2-1; TRBD2 agrees at 11 bases. In germline, CDR1 is LNHDA, CDR2 SQIVND (reference sequence). The trim removed 10 bases at V and 7 bases at J, leaving 6 bases unmatched. The CDR3 extends over 13 amino acids. In DNA, the CDR3 is TGTGCCACCGTAGCGGGAGGGCCGAATGAGCAGTTCTTC. Translated, it gives CATVAGGPNEQFF.

The DNA of the CDR3 is TGCGCCAGCAGCCCTAGGGAGGGCAATTCACCCCTCCACTTT. Protein: CASSPREGNSPLHF. V and J are TRBV4-1 and TRBJ1-6; D gene ambiguous. V was trimmed by 4 bases and J by 7 bases, leaving 11 bases between them. Germline-derived CDR1 and CDR2 are MGHRA and YSYEKL. This CDR3 region has 14 residues.

The J gene is TRBJ2-5, the V gene TRBV2; D is ambiguous. Looked up from germline, CDR1 is SNHLY and CDR2 is FYNNEI. The CDR3 runs to 14 residues. The V end lost 9 bases, the J end lost 3 bases, and 17 bases lay between the germline ends. The CDR3 DNA follows: TGTGCCAGAGGTGGAGCTAGTGAGGAAGAGACCCAGTACTTC. It is translated as CARGGASEEETQYF.

This rearrangement joins TRBV7-2 to TRBJ2-1; 8 positions match TRBD2. Per germline, CDR1 SGHTA and CDR2 FQGNSA. The CDR3 extends over 14 amino acids. The V gene end was trimmed by 3 bases and the J gene end by 7 bases; junction bases not matched to a gene: 5. In DNA, the CDR3 is TGTGCCAGCAGCTTTTTAGCGGGAAGTAATGAGCAGTTCTTC. This encodes CASSFLAGSNEQFF.

The chain carries TRBV5-4 and TRBJ1-1; TRBD1 might be the D (5 bases). Germline CDR1 and CDR2: SGHNT and YYREEE (reference sequence). The V gene lost 4 bases and the J gene lost 1 base, with 11 bases spanning the gap. The CDR3 is 14 amino acids. The CDR3 loop is CASSKQDTNTEAFF. In DNA form, the CDR3 reads TGTGCCAGCAGCAAACAGGATACGAACACTGAAGCTTTCTTT.

The chain links TRBV6-1 to TRBJ2-7; TRBD2 aligns across 7 bases. The CDR3 has 14 residues. The V gene end was trimmed by 2 bases and the J gene end by 2 bases; junction bases not matched to a gene: 3. Germline CDR1 is MNHNS and CDR2 is SASEGT. This CDR3 reads CASSEPGTTYEQYV. CDR3 sequence (DNA): TGTGCCAGCAGTGAACCCGGGACTACCTACGAGCAGTACGTC.

The gene calls are TRBV6-5 and TRBJ2-6, with a tentative D call TRBD1 (5 bases). V was cut by 6 bases and J by 2 bases, with 11 bases left in between. This CDR3 contains 15 residues. From germline, CDR1 is MNHEY and CDR2 SVGAGI. CDR3 bases: TGTGCCAGCAGACCCCAGGGAACTGGGGCCAACGTCCTGACTTTC. Translation: CASRPQGTGANVLTF.

A word on this clone: The sample holds other DNA sequences that translate to the same CDR3. The rearrangement joins TRBV30 to TRBJ1-2; TRBD1 might be the D (6 bases). V was clipped by 3 bases and J by 8 bases, with 19 bases between them. The CDR3 covers 14 residues. CDR1 and CDR2 from the germline V gene are GTSNPN and SVGIG (reference sequence). This CDR3 reads CAWSYTAGDKGYTF. DNA for the CDR3: TGTGCCTGGAGCTATACCGCAGGGGATAAGGGCTACACCTTC.

J is TRBJ1-5 and V is TRBV12-5, with 7 bases fitting TRBD1. This CDR3 region has 18 residues. Germline CDR1 and CDR2: LGHNT and FRNRAP. Unmatched junction bases numbered 16, after V lost 5 bases and J lost 3 bases. The CDR3 bases are TGTGCTAGTGGTATGACAGGGAAGAGGCCGGGGACCAATCAGCCCCAGCATTTT. Translation gives CASGMTGKRPGTNQPQHF.

This clone was recorded a few times. This chain joins TRBV28 and TRBJ1-1; TRBD1 matches at 10 bases. The J segment lost 7 bases and the V segment lost 5 bases, leaving 10 bases of the junction unmatched. Germline CDR1 reads MDHEN; CDR2 reads SYDVKM. This CDR3 has 15 residues. DNA of the CDR3: TGTGCCAGCAGTGGGAGATGGACAGGGGGGAATGAAGCTTTCTTT. It translates to CASSGRWTGGNEAFF.

The CDR3 sequence is CASSIGQTNGYTF. The CDR3 DNA reads TGTGCCAGTAGTATAGGACAGACCAATGGCTACACCTTC. The J gene is TRBJ1-2, the V gene TRBV19; possibly TRBD1 for D (5 bases). This CDR3 contains 13 residues. Trimming pared 1 base from V and 6 bases from J, leaving 9 bases between. Germline V gene lookup returns CDR1 LNHDA and CDR2 SQIVND (reference sequence). Based on the CDR3 plus reference TRBV19 and TRBJ1-2, the full variable domain is DGGITQSPKYLFRKEGQNVTLSCEQNLNHDAMYWYRQDPGQGLRLIYYSQIVNDFQKGDIAEGYSVSREKKESFPLTVTSAQKNPTAFYLCASSIGQTNGYTFGSGTRLTVV.

The chain carries TRBV21-1 and TRBJ1-4. TRBV21-1 counts as a pseudogene. CDR3 length equals 16 residues. CDR3 loop: CASSKVKGGVGEKLFF. In DNA, the CDR3 is TGTGCCAGCAGCAAAGTCAAAGGAGGGGTGGGTGAAAAACTGTTTTTT.

This chain links TRBV28 with TRBJ1-1, with unresolved D. CDR1 MDHEN and CDR2 SYDVKM come from the germline V gene. The CDR3 extends over 12 amino acids. Trimming left V 6 bases short and J 6 bases short, with 11 bases between. CDR3 region: CASSLRRAEAFF. CDR3 DNA sequence: TGTGCCAGCAGCCTCCGTCGGGCTGAAGCTTTCTTT.

This chain uses TRBV5-4 with TRBJ2-7; D is ambiguous. CDR1 is SGHNT and CDR2 is YYREEE in the germline V gene (reference sequence). V gave up 4 bases and J gave up 0 bases, with 14 bases separating them. The CDR3 contains 15 residues. The CDR3: CASSAGADSSYEQYV. DNA for the CDR3: TGTGCCAGCAGCGCTGGCGCGGATAGCTCCTACGAGCAGTACGTC.

The V and J genes are TRBV11-3 and TRBJ1-1; D is uncertain. From germline, CDR1 is SGHNT and CDR2 YENEEA. V lost 6 bases to trimming and J lost 2 bases, with 7 bases between them. This CDR3 has 12 amino acids. The CDR3 is CASSPINTEAFF. CDR3 in DNA: TGTGCCAGCAGTCCCATCAACACTGAAGCTTTCTTT.

CDR3 protein: CASSVSPSQPQHF. The CDR3 region has the DNA TGTGCCAGCAGCGTATCCCCCTCGCAGCCCCAGCATTTT. The chain recombines TRBV9 with TRBJ1-5; D remains ambiguous. Germline V gene data show CDR1 as SGDLS and CDR2 as YYNGEE. The germline V and J ends were trimmed by 1 base and 7 bases, with 9 bases remaining between them. CDR3 length: 13 residues.

The gene calls are TRBV6-1 and TRBJ1-1, with TRBD1 identical over 7 bases. This CDR3 is built from 13 residues. V was clipped by 9 bases and J by 3 bases; unmatched bases: 7. Germline V gene data show CDR1 as MNHNS and CDR2 as SASEGT. CDR3 sequence: CASSGQEDTEAFF. The CDR3 bases are TGTGCCAGTTCCGGACAGGAGGACACTGAAGCTTTCTTT.

The chain carries TRBV7-2 and TRBJ1-1, with D possibly being TRBD1 (6 bases). V was trimmed by 4 bases and J by 10 bases, leaving 10 bases between them. Germline CDR1 and CDR2: SGHTA and FQGNSA. This CDR3 is built from 11 residues. The CDR3 region is CASSSDRRAFF. In DNA form, the CDR3 reads TGTGCCAGCAGCTCAGACAGGCGAGCTTTCTTT.

The V call is TRBV5-6, the J call TRBJ1-1; 8 bases fit TRBD1. In germline, CDR1 is SGHDT, CDR2 YYEEEE. This CDR3 comprises 17 residues. The J segment lost 1 base and the V segment lost 3 bases, leaving 11 bases of the junction unmatched. CDR3 nucleotides: TGTGCCAGCAGCTCCCAGGGGGCGCAGGGAGGGAACACTGAAGCTTTCTTT. It specifies CASSSQGAQGGNTEAFF.

As regards this clone: Other DNA sequences in the sample encode the same CDR3. The chain uses TRBV6-4 and TRBJ2-3, with 10 nucleotides matching TRBD2. Germline trimming cut 6 bases from V and 1 base from J; bases unmatched to any gene: 4. The germline CDR1 and CDR2 sequences are MRHNA and SNTAGT. This CDR3 spans 15 amino acids. The CDR3 is CASSPGTSGTDTQYF. DNA for the CDR3: TGTGCCAGCAGCCCTGGGACTAGCGGCACAGATACGCAGTATTTT.

The J gene is TRBJ2-1, the V gene TRBV7-2, with TRBD2 identical over 11 bases. Germline V lookup: CDR1 SGHTA, CDR2 FQGNSA. The trim removed 4 bases at V and 6 bases at J, leaving 8 bases unmatched. The CDR3 has 16 residues. The CDR3 is CASSSLLAGGINEQFF. CDR3 in DNA: TGTGCCAGCAGCTCCCTCCTAGCGGGGGGTATCAATGAGCAGTTCTTC.

The chain joins TRBV28 to TRBJ2-1; TRBD1 matches 9 bases. Looked up from germline, CDR1 is MDHEN and CDR2 is SYDVKM. This CDR3 comprises 15 residues. V was pared by 6 bases and J by 5 bases, with 8 bases of the junction left unmatched. The CDR3 here is CASSPAGTGNNEQFF. As DNA, the CDR3 is TGTGCCAGCAGCCCTGCCGGGACAGGGAACAATGAGCAGTTCTTC.

The V and J genes are TRBV7-9 and TRBJ2-7, with 10 bases matching TRBD1. The CDR3 totals 14 residues. V gave up 4 bases and J gave up 3 bases; unmatched junction bases: 3. Germline assignment: CDR1 SEHNR and CDR2 FQNEAQ (reference sequence). CDR3 bases: TGTGCCAGCAGCTCAGGGGACAGGGGCTACGAGCAGTACGTC. It codes for CASSSGDRGYEQYV.

The chain has TRBV7-2 and TRBJ1-2; 7 positions match TRBD1. J gave up 6 bases and V 0 bases, and 7 bases lay outside the gene matches. The CDR3 length is 15 residues. CDR1 and CDR2 (germline): SGHTA, FQGNSA. CDR3 nucleotide sequence: TGTGCCAGCAGCTTAGCGGGGCAGGGGGTGCATGGCTACACCTTC. It encodes CASSLAGQGVHGYTF.

The V call is TRBV5-4, the J call TRBJ1-2; TRBD1 might be the D (6 bases). The germline V gene encodes CDR1 SGHNT and CDR2 YYREEE (reference sequence). The CDR3 extends over 14 amino acids. Trimming took off 2 bases at V and 4 bases at J, with 12 bases between the two ends. The CDR3 sequence: CASSFGGASYGYTF. As DNA, the CDR3 is TGTGCCAGCAGCTTTGGGGGGGCCAGCTATGGCTACACCTTC. Full variable domain (missing parts from reference TRBV5-4 and TRBJ1-2): ETGVTQSPTHLIKTRGQQVTLRCSSQSGHNTVSWYQQALGQGPQFIFQYYREEENGRGNFPPRFSGLQFPNYSSELNVNALELDDSALYLCASSFGGASYGYTFGSGTRLTVV.

This chain connects TRBV4-1 to TRBJ1-3, with D possibly matching TRBD1 (6 bases). Per the germline V gene, CDR1 is MGHRA and CDR2 is YSYEKL. V was pared by 3 bases and J by 1 base, with 7 bases between. The CDR3 loop spans 14 amino acids. CDR3 bases: TGCGCCAGCAGCCACCAGGGGTCTGGAAACACCATATATTTT. Translating it yields CASSHQGSGNTIYF.

The chain couples TRBV6-5 to TRBJ2-7; D call uncertain. This CDR3 is built from 13 residues. Trimming removed 6 bases at V and 3 bases at J, with 12 bases between. Germline values: CDR1 MNHEY, CDR2 SVGAGI. Here the CDR3 reads CASSRNRDYEQYV. The CDR3 DNA follows: TGTGCCAGCAGCCGGAACAGAGACTACGAGCAGTACGTC.

The chain uses TRBV19 and TRBJ2-2; tentative D call: TRBD1 (6 bases). This CDR3 contains 18 residues. CDR1 LNHDA and CDR2 SQIVND come from the germline V gene (reference sequence). V gave up 6 bases and J gave up 4 bases, with 24 bases separating them. The CDR3 loop reads CASSGWGQSFPGTGELFF. The DNA of the CDR3 is TGTGCCAGTAGCGGATGGGGACAAAGTTTTCCTGGCACCGGGGAGCTGTTTTTT.